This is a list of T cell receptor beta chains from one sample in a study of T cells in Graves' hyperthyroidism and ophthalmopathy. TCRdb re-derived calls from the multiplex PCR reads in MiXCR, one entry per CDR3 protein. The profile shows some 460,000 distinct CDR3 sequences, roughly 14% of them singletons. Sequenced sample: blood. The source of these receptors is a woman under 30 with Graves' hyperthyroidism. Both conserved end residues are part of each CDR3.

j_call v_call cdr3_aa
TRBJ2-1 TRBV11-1 CASSLSRSPYNEQFF
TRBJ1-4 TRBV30 CAWSVRFATNEKLFF
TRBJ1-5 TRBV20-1 CSAGRGRGQPQHF
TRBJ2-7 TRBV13 CASSPHRQGRYEQYF
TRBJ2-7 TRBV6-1 CASSRGREADEQYF
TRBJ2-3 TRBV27 CASRDRLAVITDTQYF
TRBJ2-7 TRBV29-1 CSVEEGGRSSYEQYF
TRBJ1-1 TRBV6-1 CASSSTSSRVGTEAFF
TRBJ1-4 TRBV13 CASSLGLGQGRHPNEKLFF
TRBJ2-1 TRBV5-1 CASSSPSAYNEQFF
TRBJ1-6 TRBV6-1 CASANGVPEGTPLHF
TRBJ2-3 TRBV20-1 CSARMADGTDTQYF
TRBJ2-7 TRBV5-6 CASTRGTGTYEQYF
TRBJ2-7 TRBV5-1 CASSSDGGSYEQYF
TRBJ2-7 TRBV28 CASSDRGTLYEQYF
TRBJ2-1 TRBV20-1 CSASGGTTSGGSYNEQFF
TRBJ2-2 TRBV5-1 CASSLVPGNTGELFF
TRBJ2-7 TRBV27 CASSLAGGGREQYF
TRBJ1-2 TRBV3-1 CASSQARTAYGYTF
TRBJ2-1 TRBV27 CASSLSGRSSYNEQFF
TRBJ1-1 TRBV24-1 CATSDSRAENTEAFF
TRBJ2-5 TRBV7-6 CASSLSSPPGETQYF
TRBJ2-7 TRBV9 CASSPQGWSYEQYF